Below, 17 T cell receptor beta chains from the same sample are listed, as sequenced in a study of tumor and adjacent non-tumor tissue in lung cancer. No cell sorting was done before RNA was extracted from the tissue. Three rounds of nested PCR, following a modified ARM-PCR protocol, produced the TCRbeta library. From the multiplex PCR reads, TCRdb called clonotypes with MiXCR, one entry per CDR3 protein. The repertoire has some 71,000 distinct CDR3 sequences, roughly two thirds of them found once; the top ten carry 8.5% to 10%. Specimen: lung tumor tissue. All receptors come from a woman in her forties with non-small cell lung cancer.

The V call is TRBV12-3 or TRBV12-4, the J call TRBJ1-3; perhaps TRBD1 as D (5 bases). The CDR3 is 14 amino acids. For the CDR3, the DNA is TGTGTCACCAGACTGGGGGGAGCCAGAAACACCATATATTTT. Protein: CVTRLGGARNTIYF.

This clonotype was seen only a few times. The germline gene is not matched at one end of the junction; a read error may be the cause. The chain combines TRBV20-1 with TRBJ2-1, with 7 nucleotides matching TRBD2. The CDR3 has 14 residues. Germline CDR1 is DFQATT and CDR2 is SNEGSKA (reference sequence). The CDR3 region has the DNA TGCAGTGCTAGATGGGGACTACCTCACAAAGAGCAGTTCTTC. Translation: CSARWGLPHKEQFF.

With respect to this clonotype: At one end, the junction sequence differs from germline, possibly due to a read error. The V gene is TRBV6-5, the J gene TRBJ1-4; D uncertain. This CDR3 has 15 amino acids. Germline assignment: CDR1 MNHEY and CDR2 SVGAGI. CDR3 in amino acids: CASGYSIGPIEKLFF. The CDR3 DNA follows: TGTGCCAGCGGTTACTCGATAGGCCCTATTGAAAAACTGTTTTTT.

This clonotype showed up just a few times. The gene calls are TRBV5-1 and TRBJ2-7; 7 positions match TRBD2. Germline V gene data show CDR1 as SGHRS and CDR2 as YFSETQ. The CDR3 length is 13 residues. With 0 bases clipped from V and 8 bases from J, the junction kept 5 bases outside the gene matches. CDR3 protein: CASSLDGGSKQYF. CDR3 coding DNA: TGCGCCAGCAGCTTGGACGGGGGGAGCAAGCAGTACTTC.

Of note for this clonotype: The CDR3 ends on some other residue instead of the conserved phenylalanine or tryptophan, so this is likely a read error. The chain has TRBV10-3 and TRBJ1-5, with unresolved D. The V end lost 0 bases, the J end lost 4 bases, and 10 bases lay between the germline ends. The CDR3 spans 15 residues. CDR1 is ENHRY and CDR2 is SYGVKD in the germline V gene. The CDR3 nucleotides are TGTGCCATCAGTGAGTCGACGACGAGTAATCAGCCCCAGCATTTA. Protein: CAISESTTSNQPQHL.

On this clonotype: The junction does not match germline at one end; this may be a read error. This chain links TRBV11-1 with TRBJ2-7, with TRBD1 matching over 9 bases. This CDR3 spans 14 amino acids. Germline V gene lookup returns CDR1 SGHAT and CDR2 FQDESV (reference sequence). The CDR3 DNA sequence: TGTGTCAGCAGCCCAGGACAGGGGTACTGCGAGCAGTACTTC. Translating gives CVSSPGQGYCEQYF.

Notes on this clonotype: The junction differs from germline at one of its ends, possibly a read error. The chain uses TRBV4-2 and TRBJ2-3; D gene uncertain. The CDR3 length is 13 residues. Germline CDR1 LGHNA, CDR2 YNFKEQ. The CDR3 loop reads CASSQDGTDKQYF. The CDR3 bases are TGTGCCAGCAGCCAAGATGGTACAGATAAGCAGTATTTT.

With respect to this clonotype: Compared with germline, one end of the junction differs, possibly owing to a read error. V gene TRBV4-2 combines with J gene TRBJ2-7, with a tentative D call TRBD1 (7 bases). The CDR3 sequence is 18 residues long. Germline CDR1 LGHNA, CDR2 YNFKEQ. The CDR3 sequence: CASSQDYASRGATYKQHF. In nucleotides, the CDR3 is TGTGCCAGCAGCCAAGATTATGCTAGCAGGGGGGCTACCTACAAGCAGCACTTC.

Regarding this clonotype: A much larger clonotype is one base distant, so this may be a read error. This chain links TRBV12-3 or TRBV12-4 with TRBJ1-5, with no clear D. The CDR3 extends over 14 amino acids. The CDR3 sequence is CVSRRRESNQPQHF. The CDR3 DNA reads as TGTGTCAGCAGGAGGAGGGAGAGCAATCAGCCCCAGCATTTT.

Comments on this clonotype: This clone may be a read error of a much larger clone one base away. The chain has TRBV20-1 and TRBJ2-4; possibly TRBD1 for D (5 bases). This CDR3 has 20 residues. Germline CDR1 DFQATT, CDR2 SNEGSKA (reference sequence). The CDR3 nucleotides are TGCAATGCTAGTTCGTTGTTACAGGTTCGAGTAGGGGTTATTCCTGGCATTCAGTACTTC. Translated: CNASSLLQVRVGVIPGIQYF.

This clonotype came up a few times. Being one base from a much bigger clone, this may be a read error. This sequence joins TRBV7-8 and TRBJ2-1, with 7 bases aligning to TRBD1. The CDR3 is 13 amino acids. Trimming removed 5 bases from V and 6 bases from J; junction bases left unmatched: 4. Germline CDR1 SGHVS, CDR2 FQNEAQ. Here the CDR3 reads CASSRPGGNEQFF. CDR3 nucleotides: TGTGCCAGCAGCCGCCCAGGGGGCAATGAGCAGTTCTTC.

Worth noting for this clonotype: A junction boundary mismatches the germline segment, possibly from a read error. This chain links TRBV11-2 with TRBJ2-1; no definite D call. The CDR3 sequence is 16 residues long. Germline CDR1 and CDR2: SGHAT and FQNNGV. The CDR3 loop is CASSKTPTALYNEQFF. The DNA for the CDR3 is TGTGCAAGCAGCAAGACACCAACTGCACTGTACAATGAGCAGTTCTTC.

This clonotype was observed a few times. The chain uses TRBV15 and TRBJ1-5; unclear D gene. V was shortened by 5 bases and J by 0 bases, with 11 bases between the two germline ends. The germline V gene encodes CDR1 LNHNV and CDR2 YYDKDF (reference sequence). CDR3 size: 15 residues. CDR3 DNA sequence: TGTGCCACCAGCCCCGGGGTTTATAGCAATCAGCCCCAGCATTTT. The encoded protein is CATSPGVYSNQPQHF. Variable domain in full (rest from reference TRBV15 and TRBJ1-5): DAMVIQNPRYQVTQFGKPVTLSCSQTLNHNVMYWYQQKSSQAPKLLFHYYDKDFNNEADTPDNFQSRRPNTSFCFLDIRSPGLGDTAMYLCATSPGVYSNQPQHFGDGTRLSIL.

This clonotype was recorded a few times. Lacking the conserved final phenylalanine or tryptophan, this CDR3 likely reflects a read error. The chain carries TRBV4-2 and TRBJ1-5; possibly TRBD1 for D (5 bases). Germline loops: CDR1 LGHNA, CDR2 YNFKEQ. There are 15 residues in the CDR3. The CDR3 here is CAGSQDGAGNQPQHL. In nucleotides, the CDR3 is TGTGCCGGCAGCCAAGACGGGGCCGGCAATCAGCCCCAGCATTTG.

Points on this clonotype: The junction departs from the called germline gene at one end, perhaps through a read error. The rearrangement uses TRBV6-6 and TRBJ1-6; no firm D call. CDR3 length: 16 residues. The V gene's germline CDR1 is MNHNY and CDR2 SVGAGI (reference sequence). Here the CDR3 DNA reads TGTGCCACCAGTTATGGGAATAGGGAAAATAATTCACCCCTCCACTTT. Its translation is CATSYGNRENNSPLHF.

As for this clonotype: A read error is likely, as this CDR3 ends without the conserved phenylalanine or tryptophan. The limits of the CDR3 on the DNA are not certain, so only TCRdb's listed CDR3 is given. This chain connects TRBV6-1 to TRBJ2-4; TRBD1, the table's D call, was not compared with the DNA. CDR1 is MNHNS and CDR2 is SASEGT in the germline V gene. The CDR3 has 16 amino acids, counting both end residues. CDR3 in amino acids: CASSEAGRGAKNIQYL.

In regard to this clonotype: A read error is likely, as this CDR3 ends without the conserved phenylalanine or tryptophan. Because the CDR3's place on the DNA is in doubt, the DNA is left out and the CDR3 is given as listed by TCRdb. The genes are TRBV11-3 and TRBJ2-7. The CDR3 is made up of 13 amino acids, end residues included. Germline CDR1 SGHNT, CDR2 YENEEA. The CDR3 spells CASSLAMGSEEYL.